The T cell receptor beta chain under discussion was sequenced for a study of CD8 T cells in Susac syndrome. In its sample, this clonotype was seen once. RNA in amounts of about 0.5 to 1 ug was reverse transcribed with random hexamers. TCRdb passed the immunoSEQ multiplex PCR reads through MiXCR, listing each CDR3 protein once. The sample includes around 150,000 distinct CDR3 sequences, roughly 95% of them seen just once. This clonotype was obtained from a human donor with multiple sclerosis. The source material was CD4+ T cells from PBMCs.

The CDR3: CSVENRSGGLGRGYTF. DNA for the CDR3: TGCAGCGTTGAAAATCGGTCCGGTGGCCTGGGCCGTGGCTACACCTTC. This chain links TRBV29-1 with TRBJ1-2; no firm D call. CDR1 is SQVTM, CDR2 ANQGSEA, per germline. CDR3 length: 16 residues. Trimming took off 2 bases at V and 7 bases at J, with 23 bases between the two ends.